These 24 T cell receptor beta chains originate from one sample sequenced in a study of blood T cell repertoires in COVID-19. Libraries were prepared by immunoSEQ multiplex PCR; TCRdb keeps only in-frame clonotypes and omits some of them. The data hold fewer than 250,000 clones, with 65% to 85% observed a single time. Sequencing was performed on PBMCs or T cells enriched from blood (not recorded which). Receptors were obtained from a woman aged 25 to 39 who had recovered from COVID-19.

The chain is built from TRBV15 and TRBJ1-6, with D uncertain. The CDR3 has 16 residues. Germline V gene sequence: CDR1 LNHNV, CDR2 YYDKDF (reference sequence). Between the trimmed V and J ends, which lost 0 bases and 7 bases, there was a span of 13 bases. The CDR3 region is CATSRETVRENSPLHF. The DNA of the CDR3 is TGTGCCACCAGCAGAGAGACGGTGAGGGAGAATTCACCCCTCCACTTT.

The rearrangement links TRBV30 to TRBJ1-3; TRBD1 matches 9 bases. Germline values: CDR1 GTSNPN, CDR2 SVGIG (reference sequence). This CDR3 has 18 amino acids. Losses at the gene ends were 4 bases for V and 8 bases for J; bases not matched to a gene: 21. The CDR3 nucleotides read TGTGCCTGGATCCCTCGTTTATCTCATCGGACAGGGGCGGACACCATATATTTT. Its translation is CAWIPRLSHRTGADTIYF.

The sample holds one count of this clone. The chain recombines TRBV5-1 with TRBJ1-1; TRBD1 aligns across 7 bases. Germline V gene sequence: CDR1 SGHRS, CDR2 YFSETQ. Trimming took 5 bases from V and 5 from J; bases not matched to a gene: 9. The CDR3 contains 14 residues. The CDR3 DNA follows: TGCGCCAGCAGACTACTAACAGGGGAAACTGAAGCTTTCTTT. This translates into CASRLLTGETEAFF.

The chain couples TRBV19 to TRBJ1-4; D may be TRBD1 (5 bases). Germline CDR1 reads LNHDA; CDR2 reads SQIVND (reference sequence). The V and J ends lost 1 base and 2 bases respectively, with 5 bases between them. CDR3 length equals 14 residues. DNA of the CDR3: TGTGCCAGTAGTATAGGACAGACTAATGAAAAACTGTTTTTT. Translation: CASSIGQTNEKLFF.

This chain uses TRBV27 with TRBJ2-7; D is unresolved. The length of the CDR3 is 12 residues. Trimming cost V 3 bases and J 4 bases, with 7 bases left between them. The germline V gene has CDR1 MNHEY and CDR2 SMNVEV (reference sequence). DNA for the CDR3: TGTGCCAGCAGTTTCCCCCTTTACGAGCAGTACTTC. As protein: CASSFPLYEQYF.

Worth noting for this clone: Other nucleotide sequences from this sample produce the same CDR3. J is TRBJ1-1 and V is TRBV28; 10 positions agree with TRBD1. The CDR3 contains 15 residues. V shed 3 bases and J 3 bases; nucleotides not matched to a gene: 4. Germline V gene lookup returns CDR1 MDHEN and CDR2 SYDVKM. The CDR3 DNA reads as TGTGCCAGCAGTTTGTCCGGGACAGGGGACACTGAAGCTTTCTTT. This encodes CASSLSGTGDTEAFF.

The chain is built from TRBV7-8 and TRBJ2-1; D is possibly TRBD1 (6 bases). Germline CDR1 reads SGHVS; CDR2 reads FQNEAQ. The ends were cut back, 2 bases at V and 7 bases at J, with 9 bases in the middle. The CDR3 runs to 13 residues. CDR3 sequence: CASSLNRANEQFF. CDR3 nucleotide sequence: TGTGCCAGCAGCTTAAACAGGGCGAATGAGCAGTTCTTC.

V gene TRBV6-1 combines with J gene TRBJ1-2; 12 bases fit TRBD1. There are 16 residues in the CDR3. The V segment lost 1 base and the J segment 7 bases; nucleotides outside the gene matches: 7. The V gene's germline CDR1 is MNHNS and CDR2 SASEGT. CDR3: CASSEDGGTGGIGYTF. CDR3 DNA: TGTGCCAGCAGTGAAGATGGGGGGACAGGGGGCATTGGCTACACCTTC.

The rearrangement uses TRBV29-1 and TRBJ1-1; TRBD1 matches at 7 bases. Germline lookup yields CDR1 SQVTM and CDR2 ANQGSEA. This CDR3 has 13 amino acids. Germline trimming cut 6 bases from V and 0 bases from J; bases unmatched to any gene: 4. CDR3 coding DNA: TGCAGCGTGACCAGGGGGATGAACACTGAAGCTTTCTTT. It encodes CSVTRGMNTEAFF.

The V call is TRBV19, the J call TRBJ2-2, with 8 bases fitting TRBD1. This CDR3 is 13 amino acids long. Germline CDR1 and CDR2: LNHDA and SQIVND (reference sequence). The V and J ends lost 3 bases and 7 bases, in that order; junction bases with no gene match: 1. In nucleotides, the CDR3 is TGTGCCAGTAGTATGACAGGGGACGGGGAGCTGTTTTTT. It encodes CASSMTGDGELFF.

This chain connects TRBV7-2 to TRBJ1-5; 10 nucleotides line up with TRBD1. This CDR3 has 15 residues. V shed 2 bases, J shed 6 bases, and the junction held 4 bases outside the gene matches. Germline CDR1 reads SGHTA; CDR2 reads FQGNSA. For the CDR3, the DNA is TGTGCCAGCAGCTTATCCGGGACAGGGGTTCAGCCCCAGCATTTT. This translates into CASSLSGTGVQPQHF.

This clone was counted a few times. The chain links TRBV7-2 to TRBJ2-7, with 9 bases that match TRBD2. The CDR3 is 17 amino acids. J lost 2 bases, V lost 0 bases, and 8 bases had no gene match. Germline CDR1 SGHTA, CDR2 FQGNSA. The CDR3 region is CASSLAVGPSGTYEQYF. CDR3 DNA: TGTGCCAGCAGCTTAGCCGTTGGGCCTAGCGGGACCTACGAGCAGTACTTC.

This clone came up once. The J gene is TRBJ1-1, the V gene TRBV7-3, with TRBD1 matching 7 bases. The CDR3 consists of 15 residues. Germline assignment: CDR1 SGHTA and CDR2 FQGTGA. V was pared by 3 bases and J by 5 bases, with 9 bases of the junction left unmatched. Written as DNA, the CDR3 is TGTGCCAGCAGCTTCCGATTAGGGGGCATTACTGAAGCTTTCTTT. Translating it yields CASSFRLGGITEAFF.

DNA of the CDR3: TGTGCCTGGAGTGTGAATAGGGGAAGAGGCTACACCTTC. Its translation: CAWSVNRGRGYTF. The rearrangement joins TRBV30 to TRBJ1-2; possibly TRBD1 for D (5 bases). This CDR3 has 13 residues. Between the trimmed V and J ends, which lost 0 bases and 8 bases, there was a span of 13 bases. Germline lookup yields CDR1 GTSNPN and CDR2 SVGIG (reference sequence).

J is TRBJ1-2 and V is TRBV3-1 (or the pseudogene TRBV3-2); TRBD1 is a possible D gene (5 bases). The ends were cut back, 4 bases at V and 0 bases at J, with 12 bases in the middle. CDR1 and CDR2 from the germline V gene are LGHDT and YNNKEL (reference sequence). The CDR3 spans 15 residues. The CDR3 loop is CASSPRQNPNYGYTF. The CDR3 DNA reads as TGTGCCAGCAGCCCCAGACAGAACCCTAACTATGGCTACACCTTC.

This clone is medium-sized (0.01 to 0.1%) within its sample. This rearrangement joins TRBV7-9 to TRBJ2-1; 8 bases are shared with TRBD2. V lost 7 bases to trimming and J lost 1 base; unmatched junction nucleotides: 3. The germline gives CDR1 SEHNR, CDR2 FQNEAQ (reference sequence). The CDR3 loop spans 14 amino acids. The DNA for the CDR3 is TGTGCCAGCAACCCTAGCGGGTCCTACAATGAGCAGTTCTTC. Its translation is CASNPSGSYNEQFF.

The chain employs TRBV7-8 and TRBJ2-1; 12 bases align to TRBD2. The CDR3 spans 16 residues. V lost 3 bases to trimming and J lost 7 bases; unmatched junction nucleotides: 7. Germline V gene lookup returns CDR1 SGHVS and CDR2 FQNEAQ. The CDR3 DNA is TGTGCCAGCAGCTTTAAGGCTAGCGGGAGGGCGAATGAGCAGTTCTTC. Amino acid sequence: CASSFKASGRANEQFF.

The genes are TRBV27 and TRBJ1-6; 12 bases match TRBD1. Germline values: CDR1 MNHEY, CDR2 SMNVEV (reference sequence). The CDR3 totals 18 residues. The V segment lost 3 bases and the J segment 7 bases; nucleotides outside the gene matches: 10. CDR3 nucleotide sequence: TGTGCCAGCAGTTTGGGGACAGGGGGCGGGGGACCCAATTCACCCCTCCACTTT. It encodes CASSLGTGGGGPNSPLHF.

This chain connects TRBV7-3 to TRBJ2-6; D gene ambiguous. Trimming pared 4 bases from V and 1 base from J, leaving 8 bases between. CDR3 length equals 15 residues. In germline, CDR1 is SGHTA, CDR2 FQGTGA. The CDR3 loop reads CASSSLGSGANVLTF. The CDR3 coding sequence is TGTGCCAGCAGCTCGCTCGGGTCTGGGGCCAACGTCCTGACTTTC.

The gene calls are TRBV19 and TRBJ1-1, with 7 positions matching TRBD1. V shed 6 bases and J 10 bases; nucleotides not matched to a gene: 20. The CDR3 runs to 16 residues. Per germline, CDR1 LNHDA and CDR2 SQIVND (reference sequence). The CDR3 DNA is TGTGCCAGTAGAGTCCGTCCGGGCCAGGGGGAAATAGGAGCTTTCTTT. Its protein product is CASRVRPGQGEIGAFF.

The chain has TRBV4-1 and TRBJ1-1; D is possibly TRBD1 (5 bases). V lost 7 bases and J 8 bases, leaving 8 bases between the germline ends. The V gene's germline CDR1 is MGHRA and CDR2 YSYEKL. CDR3 length equals 10 residues. The CDR3 nucleotides are TGCGCCAGCAAAGGGGCAGAAGCTTTCTTT. Its translation is CASKGAEAFF.

This chain connects TRBV5-1 to TRBJ1-1; TRBD1 is a possible D gene (5 bases). Trimming shortened V by 3 bases and J by 0 bases, and 15 bases separated the two germline ends. Germline CDR1 and CDR2: SGHRS and YFSETQ. This CDR3 is 16 amino acids long. CDR3 sequence reads: CASSSKLQAMNTEAFF. The CDR3 bases are TGCGCCAGCAGCTCGAAACTACAGGCTATGAACACTGAAGCTTTCTTT.

The rearrangement uses TRBV20-1 and TRBJ2-7; the D gene is possibly TRBD2 (6 bases). Trimming shortened V by 8 bases and J by 7 bases, and 15 bases separated the two germline ends. The CDR3 runs to 11 residues. Per the germline V gene, CDR1 is DFQATT and CDR2 is SNEGSKA (reference sequence). The CDR3: CSTGGPKEQYF. The DNA of the CDR3 is TGCAGTACCGGGGGTCCTAAGGAGCAGTACTTC.

V gene TRBV11-2 combines with J gene TRBJ2-1, with 9 bases identical to TRBD2. Trimming took 1 base from V and 8 from J; bases not matched to a gene: 6. Per germline, CDR1 SGHAT and CDR2 FQNNGV. This CDR3 is 15 amino acids long. As DNA, the CDR3 is TGTGCCAGCAGCTTAGTTAGCGGGAGTGTGGATGAGCAGTTCTTC. Protein sequence: CASSLVSGSVDEQFF.